These 27 T cell receptor beta chains share one sample of origin, sequenced in a study of cytomegalovirus exposure and HLA in healthy donors. The PCR contained 60 Vbeta and 13 Jbeta primers. Repertoires were generated with immunoSEQ multiplex PCR, while TCRdb's copy carries only in-frame clones and drops some. The sample holds about 100,000 clones, roughly 80% seen once. The source material was PBMCs. Source of these receptors: a woman between 55 and 75 years old in good health and CMV-seronegative.

By frequency in the sample, this clone is medium-sized (0.01 to 0.1%). This sequence joins TRBV7-8 and TRBJ1-2; D might be TRBD1 (5 bases). V lost 2 bases to trimming and J lost 4 bases, with 23 bases between them. The CDR3 consists of 18 residues. Germline lookup yields CDR1 SGHVS and CDR2 FQNEAQ. The CDR3 DNA is TGTGCCAGCAGCTTATTAGGGGTAGCAGCCCAACCTTTCTATGGCTACACCTTC. Protein product: CASSLLGVAAQPFYGYTF.

V and J are TRBV7-9 and TRBJ2-5, with D possibly being TRBD1 (5 bases). The CDR3 spans 15 residues. V shed 6 bases and J shed 4 bases, with 18 bases lying between them. The germline gives CDR1 SEHNR, CDR2 FQNEAQ (reference sequence). CDR3 loop: CASRDAHWGGETQYF. For the CDR3, the DNA is TGTGCCAGCAGAGATGCCCACTGGGGCGGAGAGACCCAGTACTTC.

The chain employs TRBV6-6 and TRBJ1-1; 10 nucleotides match TRBD1. V shed 5 bases, J shed 6 bases, and the junction held 6 bases outside the gene matches. The CDR3 has 14 amino acids. Germline V lookup: CDR1 MNHNY, CDR2 SVGAGI (reference sequence). CDR3 sequence (DNA): TGTGCCAGCAGTCAAAGGACAGGGGGTGCTGAAGCTTTCTTT. Translated, it gives CASSQRTGGAEAFF.

The chain carries TRBV12-5 and TRBJ2-2, with D maybe TRBD1 (5 bases). The germline V and J ends were trimmed by 11 bases and 1 base, with 14 bases remaining between them. Per the germline V gene, CDR1 is LGHNT and CDR2 is FRNRAP. This CDR3 contains 14 residues. The CDR3 DNA reads as TGTGCTCCCCGCCTAAGGGGGAACACCGGGGAGCTGTTTTTT. The encoded protein is CAPRLRGNTGELFF.

The chain joins TRBV6-1 to TRBJ2-1; possible D gene TRBD1, 6 bases. CDR1 and CDR2 (germline): MNHNS, SASEGT. The length of the CDR3 is 13 residues. Deletions cut 6 bases from V and 4 bases from J, with 10 bases between. The CDR3 sequence: CASRWTEYNEQFF. In DNA, the CDR3 is TGTGCCAGCAGATGGACAGAGTACAATGAGCAGTTCTTC.

The chain couples TRBV5-1 to TRBJ2-3, with D unclear. The germline gives CDR1 SGHRS, CDR2 YFSETQ. Trimming left V 2 bases short and J 4 bases short, with 5 bases between. The CDR3 length is 12 residues. The CDR3 loop is CASSFPSDTQYF. The CDR3, as DNA: TGCGCCAGCAGCTTCCCTTCAGATACGCAGTATTTT.

V is TRBV14 and J is TRBJ2-3, with 9 positions matching TRBD2. V lost 4 bases and J lost 7; bases outside the gene matches: 9. The CDR3 is 15 amino acids. The germline V gene has CDR1 SGHDN and CDR2 FVKESK. The CDR3 nucleotides are TGTGCCAGCAGCCCCTGGCGGGGGGGCACCCATACGCAGTATTTT. Translated, it gives CASSPWRGGTHTQYF.

J is TRBJ2-7 and V is TRBV7-2; 7 bases map to TRBD2. Germline-derived CDR1 and CDR2 are SGHTA and FQGNSA. The junction had 6 bases not matched to a gene; V was cut back by 2 bases and J by 5 bases. The CDR3 runs to 14 residues. The CDR3 nucleotides are TGTGCCAGCAGCTTATCGGCGGGAGCCGACGAGCAGTACTTC. Translating gives CASSLSAGADEQYF. Filled out from reference TRBV7-2 and TRBJ2-7, the complete variable domain reads GAGVSQSPSNKVTEKGKDVELRCDPISGHTALYWYRQSLGQGLEFLIYFQGNSAPDKSGLPSDRFSAERTGGSVSTLTIQRTQQEDSAVYLCASSLSAGADEQYFGPGTRLTVT.

The chain employs TRBV7-6 and TRBJ1-2; TRBD1 aligns across 7 bases. V shed 1 base and J 6 bases; nucleotides not matched to a gene: 5. The V gene's germline CDR1 is SGHVS and CDR2 FNYEAQ. This CDR3 has 14 residues. The CDR3 protein is CASSLGQGRDGYTF. CDR3 nucleotide sequence: TGTGCCAGCAGCTTAGGACAGGGTAGGGATGGCTACACCTTC.

This chain joins TRBV20-1 and TRBJ1-1; D remains unclear. CDR1 and CDR2 (germline): DFQATT, SNEGSKA (reference sequence). V shed 3 bases and J shed 5 bases, with 7 bases lying between them. The length of the CDR3 is 11 residues. CDR3 nucleotides: TGCAGTGCTAGGGGGAGGACTGAAGCTTTCTTT. Protein product: CSARGRTEAFF.

This chain connects TRBV4-3 to TRBJ2-7, with 7 nucleotides matching TRBD1. Trimming took 3 bases from V and 1 from J; bases not matched to a gene: 3. Germline lookup yields CDR1 LGHNA and CDR2 YSLEER. The CDR3 runs 14 residues. The CDR3 region has the DNA TGCGCCAGCAGCCAGGGGGACAGTTCCTACGAGCAGTACTTC. Encoded protein: CASSQGDSSYEQYF.

J is TRBJ2-7 and V is TRBV9; 8 nucleotides align to TRBD2. There are 16 residues in the CDR3. With V trimmed by 7 bases and J by 2 bases, 14 bases remained unmatched. Germline loops: CDR1 SGDLS, CDR2 YYNGEE. This CDR3 is CASGPGLAGRAYEQYF. The CDR3 DNA is TGTGCCAGCGGCCCTGGACTAGCTGGGCGGGCCTACGAGCAGTACTTC.

This clone was detected a few times. The J gene is TRBJ2-6, the V gene TRBV6-5; possibly TRBD1 for D (6 bases). Germline V gene lookup returns CDR1 MNHEY and CDR2 SVGAGI. V lost 10 bases and J 3 bases, leaving 10 bases between the germline ends. CDR3 size: 13 residues. The CDR3 sequence: CATNRVGANVLTF. The CDR3 region has the DNA TGTGCCACAAACAGGGTTGGGGCCAACGTCCTGACTTTC.

The chain links TRBV5-6 to TRBJ2-2; 10 positions match TRBD2. Germline CDR1 SGHDT, CDR2 YYEEEE. J lost 2 bases, V lost 2 bases, and 6 bases had no gene match. The CDR3 extends over 17 amino acids. The CDR3 DNA is TGTGCCAGCAGCTTAAGACTAGCGGGTTTAAACACCGGGGAGCTGTTTTTT. Translation gives CASSLRLAGLNTGELFF.

This clone was observed once. The V call is TRBV9, the J call TRBJ1-1, with a possible D match to TRBD1 (5 bases). Germline V CDR1 and CDR2: SGDLS, YYNGEE. Trimming stripped 0 bases from V and 5 bases from J, with 8 bases between. The CDR3 is 13 amino acids. The CDR3 nucleotides read TGTGCCAGCAGCGTAGACGGACATACTGAAGCTTTCTTT. Protein sequence: CASSVDGHTEAFF.

The chain recombines TRBV6-5 with TRBJ1-6; 11 bases map to TRBD1. Germline-derived CDR1 and CDR2 are MNHEY and SVGAGI. V was pared by 2 bases and J by 9 bases, with 3 bases of the junction left unmatched. The CDR3 spans 15 residues. For the CDR3, the DNA is TGTGCCAGCAGTTACCTAGGACAGGGGGCTTCACCCCTCCACTTT. Amino acid sequence: CASSYLGQGASPLHF.

The chain couples TRBV5-6 to TRBJ1-2, with 9 bases aligning to TRBD1. This CDR3 has 16 amino acids. Looked up from germline, CDR1 is SGHDT and CDR2 is YYEEEE. After removal of 0 bases from V and 6 bases from J, the junction contained 9 bases not matched to a gene. The CDR3 DNA is TGTGCCAGCAGCTTGGCCGGGACAGGGATTCGGGATGGCTACACCTTC. Protein sequence: CASSLAGTGIRDGYTF.

V is TRBV5-4 and J is TRBJ1-1; D gene uncertain. Germline V lookup: CDR1 SGHNT, CDR2 YYREEE (reference sequence). V was shortened by 6 bases and J by 5 bases, with 14 bases between the two germline ends. The CDR3 runs 13 residues. This chain's CDR3 is CASTRGRNTEAFF. CDR3 DNA sequence: TGTGCCAGCACCCGAGGGAGAAATACTGAAGCTTTCTTT.

The chain is built from TRBV7-9 and TRBJ1-4; D might be TRBD1 (5 bases). CDR3 length equals 15 residues. With 3 bases removed from V and 2 bases from J, the gap between germline ends came to 10 bases. The germline V gene has CDR1 SEHNR and CDR2 FQNEAQ (reference sequence). As DNA, the CDR3 is TGTGCCAGCAGCTTGCCGCAGGGTACTAATGAAAAACTGTTTTTT. Translation: CASSLPQGTNEKLFF.

This chain connects TRBV25-1 to TRBJ2-5; D may be TRBD2 (6 bases). Germline values: CDR1 MGHDK, CDR2 SYGVNS. Trimming stripped 3 bases from V and 5 bases from J, with 10 bases between. The CDR3 length is 13 residues. CDR3 DNA: TGTGCCAGCAGTGATATAAGCGGGGAGACCCAGTACTTC. Protein sequence: CASSDISGETQYF.

This chain links TRBV28 with TRBJ2-7; possibly TRBD1 for D (5 bases). The germline V gene has CDR1 MDHEN and CDR2 SYDVKM. Trimming took off 7 bases at V and 1 base at J, with 8 bases between the two ends. The CDR3 extends over 12 amino acids. The CDR3 nucleotides read TGTGCCAGCAAAGACAGTTCCTACGAGCAGTACTTC. Translating it yields CASKDSSYEQYF.

The V and J genes are TRBV5-1 and TRBJ1-1, with D possibly matching TRBD1 (5 bases). The V gene lost 4 bases and the J gene lost 1 base, with 20 bases spanning the gap. This CDR3 has 17 amino acids. Germline V gene sequence: CDR1 SGHRS, CDR2 YFSETQ. CDR3 sequence (DNA): TGCGCCAGCAGCCCGCGCGGGGCAGAACGAAGGAACACTGAAGCTTTCTTT. As protein: CASSPRGAERRNTEAFF.

This clone was observed a few times. The sample holds other DNA sequences that translate to the same CDR3. V gene TRBV30 combines with J gene TRBJ1-1; D is undetermined. Germline lookup yields CDR1 GTSNPN and CDR2 SVGIG (reference sequence). The CDR3 is 12 residues long. V was shortened by 0 bases and J by 5 bases, with 7 bases between the two germline ends. Here the CDR3 reads CAWSVQSTEAFF. CDR3 coding DNA: TGTGCCTGGAGTGTTCAGTCGACTGAAGCTTTCTTT.

J is TRBJ2-1 and V is TRBV7-9; 14 bases are shared with TRBD2. CDR1 is SEHNR, CDR2 FQNEAQ, per germline (reference sequence). The CDR3 contains 18 residues. V shed 6 bases and J 0 bases; nucleotides not matched to a gene: 7. The CDR3, as DNA: TGTGCCAGCAGTCCCGGGACTAGCGGGGGTATCTCCTACAATGAGCAGTTCTTC. Protein: CASSPGTSGGISYNEQFF. The variable domain in full, with the rest retrieved from reference TRBV7-9 and TRBJ2-1, is DTGVSQNPRHKITKRGQNVTFRCDPISEHNRLYWYRQTLGQGPEFLTYFQNEAQLEKSRLLSDRFSAERPKGSFSTLEIQRTEQGDSAMYLCASSPGTSGGISYNEQFFGPGTRLTVL.

This chain links TRBV7-2 with TRBJ1-4; TRBD1 agrees at 7 bases. The CDR3 is made up of 15 amino acids. Per the germline V gene, CDR1 is SGHTA and CDR2 is FQGNSA. V lost 5 bases and J lost 4; bases outside the gene matches: 7. CDR3 coding DNA: TGTGCCAGCAGCCCCTCCGGGACAGATAATGAAAAACTGTTTTTT. It specifies CASSPSGTDNEKLFF.

J is TRBJ2-7 and V is TRBV29-1; 11 bases fit TRBD2. There are 13 residues in the CDR3. J lost 3 bases, V lost 2 bases, and 0 bases had no gene match. Germline V gene lookup returns CDR1 SQVTM and CDR2 ANQGSEA. Here the CDR3 DNA reads TGCAGCGTTGAACTAGCGGGAGGCTACGAGCAGTACTTC. This gives the protein CSVELAGGYEQYF.

This clone occurred once. The chain carries TRBV4-3 and TRBJ2-7; 12 bases are shared with TRBD2. Trimming removed 2 bases from V and 0 bases from J; junction bases left unmatched: 2. The germline gives CDR1 LGHNA, CDR2 YSLEER. The CDR3 has 16 amino acids. The DNA of the CDR3 is TGCGCCAGCAGCCAACAGACTAGCGGGAGCTCCTACGAGCAGTACTTC. It encodes CASSQQTSGSSYEQYF.